This T cell receptor (beta chain) was observed in a study of T-cell memory formation after mild COVID-19. Whole-study findings and limits: The pre-infection memory compartment contained some responding clones, suggesting cross-reactive memory joined. Still unconfirmed is whether the second-wave clones peaking on day 37 recognized SARS-CoV-2.

This clonotype was seen a few times. Antigen unknown. Germline V lookup: CDR1 SGHRS, CDR2 YFSETQ. The V end lost 0 bases, the J end lost 6 bases, and 9 bases lay between the germline ends. The CDR3 runs 14 residues. One entry per CDR3 protein, called by TCRdb with MiXCR from the 5' RACE reads. Of approximately 99,000 distinct CDR3 sequences listed, 15% to 20% were seen once; the top ten hold about 6%. The chain recombines TRBV5-1 with TRBJ2-2, with D tentatively TRBD2 (5 bases). The sequence was obtained from a man between 18 and 35 years old who had mild COVID-19 (a few samples of this study predate the infection). Cell type and time point are not known. The sample was PBMCs or a T cell subset sorted from them (not recorded which). CDR3 sequence (DNA): TGCGCCAGCAGCTTGGCCGGGGATGCCGGGGAGCTGTTTTTT. It encodes CASSLAGDAGELFF.